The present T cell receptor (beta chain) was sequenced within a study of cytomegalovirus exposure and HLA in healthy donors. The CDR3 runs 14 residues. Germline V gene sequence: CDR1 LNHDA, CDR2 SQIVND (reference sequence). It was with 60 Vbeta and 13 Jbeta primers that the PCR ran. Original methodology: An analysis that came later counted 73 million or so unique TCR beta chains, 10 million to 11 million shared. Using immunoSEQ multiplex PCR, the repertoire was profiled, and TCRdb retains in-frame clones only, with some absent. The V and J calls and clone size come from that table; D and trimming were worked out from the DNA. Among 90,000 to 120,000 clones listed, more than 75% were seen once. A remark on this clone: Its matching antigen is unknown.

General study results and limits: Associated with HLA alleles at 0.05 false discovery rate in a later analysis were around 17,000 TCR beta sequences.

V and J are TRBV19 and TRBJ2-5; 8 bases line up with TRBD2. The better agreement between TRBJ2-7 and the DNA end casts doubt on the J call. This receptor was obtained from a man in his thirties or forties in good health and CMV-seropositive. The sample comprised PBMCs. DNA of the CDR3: TGTGCCAGTAGTATTAAGCGGGGGCCCTACGAGCAGTACTTC. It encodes CASSIKRGPYEQYF.